One and the same sample provided the 30 T cell receptor beta chains below, sequenced in a study of Graves' ophthalmopathy and Graves' hyperthyroidism. For repertoire sequencing, the TCR beta CDR3 regions were amplified from RNA transcripts. First-round RT-PCR relied on HTBI primers, and a second-round multiplex PCR came next. TCRdb reprocessed the multiplex PCR reads via MiXCR and lists one record per CDR3 protein. Of under 400,000 distinct CDR3 sequences in the sample, roughly a sixth were seen once. Sequenced sample: peripheral blood. Receptors originate from an adult man with Graves' ophthalmopathy.

This chain uses TRBV10-3 with TRBJ2-7, with 10 bases lining up with TRBD2. V dropped 3 bases and J dropped 0; count of bases not matched to a gene: 2. This CDR3 spans 15 amino acids. Germline V CDR1 and CDR2: ENHRY, SYGVKD. CDR3 DNA sequence: TGTGCCATCAGTGAACTAGCGGGGAGCTCCTACGAGCAGTACTTC. Translated: CAISELAGSSYEQYF.

This clonotype was counted at least ten times. This chain uses TRBV18 with TRBJ2-7; possibly TRBD1 for D (6 bases). CDR3 length: 15 residues. V lost 1 base and J lost 3, with 13 bases in between. The V gene's germline CDR1 is KGHSH and CDR2 LQKENI. The CDR3 is CASSPLRQADYEQYF. The CDR3 bases are TGTGCCAGCTCACCACTCCGACAGGCGGACTACGAGCAGTACTTC.

This clonotype was detected many times. The rearrangement uses TRBV11-2 and TRBJ2-2; D is possibly TRBD1 or TRBD2 (5 bases each). The CDR3 is 16 residues long. The germline V gene has CDR1 SGHAT and CDR2 FQNNGV. V gave up 5 bases and J gave up 1 base, with 14 bases separating them. The CDR3 sequence is CASSPRGALNTGELFF. Written as DNA, the CDR3 is TGTGCCAGCAGCCCACGAGGGGCCCTGAACACCGGGGAGCTGTTTTTT.

The chain joins TRBV6-1 to TRBJ1-1; the D gene is possibly TRBD1 (6 bases). Germline V gives CDR1 MNHNS, CDR2 SASEGT. CDR3 length: 16 residues. V was clipped by 7 bases and J by 1 base, with 19 bases between them. This CDR3 reads CASTYGGGQGNTEAFF. CDR3 DNA: TGTGCCAGCACATACGGGGGGGGCCAAGGGAACACTGAAGCTTTCTTT.

This clonotype came up a few times. V gene TRBV4-3 combines with J gene TRBJ2-1; a weak D match, TRBD1 (6 bases). In germline, CDR1 is LGHNA, CDR2 YSLEER. V was trimmed by 4 bases and J by 6 bases, leaving 13 bases between them. This CDR3 is built from 14 residues. CDR3 amino acids: CASSPTRGFNEQFF. The CDR3 DNA is TGCGCCAGCAGCCCCACCAGGGGTTTCAATGAGCAGTTCTTC.

This clonotype was recorded many times. The DNA for the CDR3 is TGTGCCAGCAGTTCTACAGAAACGAACACTGAAGCTTTCTTT. Its translation is CASSSTETNTEAFF. This chain uses TRBV6-2 or TRBV6-3 with TRBJ1-1; D is ambiguous. Germline-derived CDR1 and CDR2 are MNHEY and SVGEGT. V was shortened by 4 bases and J by 1 base, with 10 bases between the two germline ends. The CDR3 runs 14 residues.

V is TRBV12-3 or TRBV12-4 and J is TRBJ1-5, with 7 bases identical to TRBD1. The CDR3 has 16 amino acids. V lost 5 bases to trimming and J lost 2 bases; unmatched junction nucleotides: 9. In DNA form, the CDR3 reads TGTGCCAGCAGTCAACACAGGGGTGCGGGCAATCAGCCCCAGCATTTT. Amino acid sequence: CASSQHRGAGNQPQHF.

This clonotype was seen many times. The V call is TRBV6-5, the J call TRBJ2-7; D call uncertain. Per the germline V gene, CDR1 is MNHEY and CDR2 is SVGAGI. V gave up 2 bases and J gave up 5 bases, with 22 bases separating them. CDR3 length equals 17 residues. CDR3 sequence: CASSYAPPFMAVHEQYF. CDR3 sequence (DNA): TGTGCCAGCAGTTACGCACCCCCCTTTATGGCCGTCCACGAGCAGTACTTC.

This clonotype was seen many times. V is TRBV6-1 and J is TRBJ1-2, with 10 bases fitting TRBD1. V dropped 0 bases and J dropped 8; count of bases not matched to a gene: 9. The length of the CDR3 is 16 residues. The germline CDR1 and CDR2 sequences are MNHNS and SASEGT. CDR3 in amino acids: CASSEAPGQGFIGYTF. The CDR3 DNA sequence: TGTGCCAGCAGTGAAGCCCCGGGACAGGGGTTTATCGGCTACACCTTC.

This clonotype was detected many times. This chain connects TRBV12-3 or TRBV12-4 to TRBJ1-5; 7 bases agree with TRBD1. The CDR3 covers 13 residues. With V trimmed by 2 bases and J by 9 bases, 4 bases remained unmatched. The CDR3 here is CASSLTGELPQHF. DNA for the CDR3: TGTGCCAGCAGTTTAACAGGGGAGCTGCCCCAGCATTTT.

This clonotype was seen many times. The rearrangement uses TRBV29-1 and TRBJ2-2, with TRBD2 matching 7 bases. CDR1 is SQVTM and CDR2 is ANQGSEA in the germline V gene. The CDR3 runs to 15 residues. After removal of 6 bases from V and 1 base from J, the junction contained 8 bases not matched to a gene. CDR3 DNA: TGCAGCGTCGGGAAAGCGGGAATGAACACCGGGGAGCTGTTTTTT. It is translated as CSVGKAGMNTGELFF.

This clonotype was counted at least ten times. V and J are TRBV19 and TRBJ2-7; perhaps D is TRBD1 or TRBD2 (6 bases each). V was trimmed by 3 bases and J by 2 bases, leaving 14 bases between them. This CDR3 contains 15 residues. Per the germline V gene, CDR1 is LNHDA and CDR2 is SQIVND (reference sequence). This CDR3 is CASSIFSGAAYEQYF. CDR3 coding DNA: TGTGCCAGTAGTATCTTTTCGGGGGCCGCCTACGAGCAGTACTTC. Combining the CDR3 with reference TRBV19 and TRBJ2-7 gives the whole variable domain DGGITQSPKYLFRKEGQNVTLSCEQNLNHDAMYWYRQDPGQGLRLIYYSQIVNDFQKGDIAEGYSVSREKKESFPLTVTSAQKNPTAFYLCASSIFSGAAYEQYFGPGTRLTVT.

There are a few counts of this clonotype. One junction end disagrees with the germline gene, perhaps due to a read error. V is TRBV7-2 and J is TRBJ2-5; 8 bases are shared with TRBD2. The germline CDR1 and CDR2 sequences are SGHTA and FQGNSA. The length of the CDR3 is 16 residues. CDR3 amino acids: CASSLAPAGVGETQYF. Here the CDR3 DNA reads TGCGCCAGCAGCTTAGCCCCAGCGGGGGTCGGAGAGACCCAGTACTTC.

This clonotype has ten or more counts. V usage is TRBV12-5 and J usage is TRBJ1-2; the match to TRBD1 covers 9 bases. This CDR3 has 19 residues. Looked up from germline, CDR1 is LGHNT and CDR2 is FRNRAP. The trim removed 0 bases at V and 0 bases at J, leaving 11 bases unmatched. The CDR3 DNA follows: TGTGCTAGTGGTTTGGTACTGGGACAGGGCCAATACGCTAACTATGGCTACACCTTC. Amino acids: CASGLVLGQGQYANYGYTF.

This clonotype has ten or more counts. The chain uses TRBV6-4 and TRBJ2-2, with 12 nucleotides matching TRBD2. CDR3 length equals 19 residues. Trimming removed 6 bases from V and 3 bases from J; junction bases left unmatched: 14. CDR1 and CDR2 from the germline V gene are MRHNA and SNTAGT. The CDR3 spells CASRPAYLRLAGDTGELFF. The CDR3 DNA reads TGTGCCAGCAGACCCGCTTACCTCCGACTAGCGGGGGACACCGGGGAGCTGTTTTTT.

This clonotype has a count of ten or more. The chain combines TRBV12-3 or TRBV12-4 with TRBJ1-1; the D is unclear. The CDR3 runs to 16 residues. Trimming left V 1 base short and J 0 bases short, with 12 bases between. Here the CDR3 reads CASSLVIGVMNTEAFF. CDR3 nucleotides: TGTGCCAGCAGTTTAGTGATCGGAGTGATGAACACTGAAGCTTTCTTT.

At least ten counts were recorded for this clonotype. The genes are TRBV7-2 and TRBJ1-1, with unresolved D. Germline CDR1 reads SGHTA; CDR2 reads FQGNSA. The CDR3 totals 13 residues. Trimming took off 4 bases at V and 6 bases at J, with 12 bases between the two ends. The CDR3 sequence is CASSSYSFAEAFF. CDR3 nucleotide sequence: TGTGCCAGCAGCTCCTACAGTTTTGCTGAAGCTTTCTTT.

This clonotype has a count of ten or more. The chain recombines TRBV10-3 with TRBJ1-2, with TRBD1 identical over 8 bases. Germline lookup yields CDR1 ENHRY and CDR2 SYGVKD. V gave up 6 bases and J gave up 5 bases; unmatched junction bases: 11. The CDR3 covers 15 residues. The CDR3 coding sequence is TGTGCCATCAGAATACAGGGGGAATTTTGGTATGGCTACACCTTC. Residues: CAIRIQGEFWYGYTF.

This clonotype was recorded at least ten times. The chain has TRBV6-2 or TRBV6-3 and TRBJ2-5; D unclear. Trimming took off 6 bases at V and 2 bases at J, with 13 bases between the two ends. CDR1 and CDR2 (germline): MNHEY, SVGEGT. The CDR3 contains 14 residues. The DNA for the CDR3 is TGTGCCAGCAGACACCTTGGACCACAAGAGACCCAGTACTTC. Protein product: CASRHLGPQETQYF.

The table lists this clonotype with many counts. The V call is TRBV5-1, the J call TRBJ2-5; no clear D gene. The CDR3 is 15 residues long. Germline CDR1 is SGHRS and CDR2 is YFSETQ. With 4 bases removed from V and 2 bases from J, the gap between germline ends came to 15 bases. The CDR3 here is CASSVEVVPQETQYF. In DNA form, the CDR3 reads TGCGCCAGCAGCGTAGAGGTTGTCCCTCAAGAGACCCAGTACTTC.

This clonotype was counted at least ten times. This chain joins TRBV20-1 and TRBJ1-2; TRBD1 matches at 8 bases. The CDR3 sequence is 14 residues long. The trim removed 0 bases at V and 5 bases at J, leaving 5 bases unmatched. Germline CDR1 is DFQATT and CDR2 is SNEGSKA (reference sequence). This CDR3 is CSAREDREKYGYTF. The CDR3 DNA reads TGCAGTGCTAGAGAGGACAGGGAAAAATATGGCTACACCTTC.

This clonotype was recorded only once. The gene calls are TRBV7-8 and TRBJ1-6; unclear D gene. The V and J ends lost 4 bases and 5 bases respectively, with 12 bases between them. The CDR3 has 15 residues. Germline V gene data show CDR1 as SGHVS and CDR2 as FQNEAQ. The CDR3 DNA reads as TGTGCCAGCAGCTCCGACGGGCCAGATAATTCACCCCTCCACTTT. The encoded protein is CASSSDGPDNSPLHF.

Note on this clonotype: A much larger clone lies a single base off, so this may be a read error. This sequence joins TRBV7-7 and TRBJ1-2; unclear D gene. This CDR3 spans 13 amino acids. CDR1 and CDR2 (germline): SSHAT, FNYEAQ (reference sequence). The CDR3 nucleotides read TGTGCTAGCAGGAGGGCAGTTAACTATGTCTACACCTTC. Its protein product is CASRRAVNYVYTF. The full variable domain, in which reference TRBV7-7 and TRBJ1-2 provide the parts outside the CDR3, is GAGVSQSPRYKVTKRGQDVTLRCDPISSHATLYWYQQALGQGPEFLTYFNYEAQPDKSGLPSDRFSAERPEGSISTLTIQRTEQRDSAMYRCASRRAVNYVYTFGSGTRLTVV.

The table lists this clonotype with many counts. The V gene is TRBV2, the J gene TRBJ2-7, with 9 positions matching TRBD1. Looked up from germline, CDR1 is SNHLY and CDR2 is FYNNEI. This CDR3 comprises 15 residues. The ends lost 5 bases at V and 2 bases at J; junction bases unmatched: 7. The CDR3 nucleotides read TGTGCCAGCAGTTGGAGGAGGACAGGGGCCTACGAGCAGTACTTC. Encoded protein: CASSWRRTGAYEQYF.

V and J are TRBV20-1 and TRBJ2-7, with TRBD1 as a possible D gene (5 bases). The V gene's germline CDR1 is DFQATT and CDR2 SNEGSKA (reference sequence). The CDR3 is 13 amino acids. V gave up 1 base and J gave up 4 bases, with 11 bases separating them. CDR3 in amino acids: CSARGPGSYEQYF. In DNA, the CDR3 is TGCAGTGCTAGAGGTCCAGGGTCTTACGAGCAGTACTTC.

This clonotype was detected many times. The rearrangement links TRBV6-5 to TRBJ2-7, with 7 positions matching TRBD2. This CDR3 spans 15 amino acids. The V gene's germline CDR1 is MNHEY and CDR2 SVGAGI. Trimming removed 5 bases from V and 2 bases from J; junction bases left unmatched: 9. CDR3 region: CASSNLRGVPYEQYF. CDR3 DNA: TGTGCCAGCAGTAACCTCCGGGGGGTCCCCTACGAGCAGTACTTC.

This clonotype was found many times. The V and J genes are TRBV29-1 and TRBJ2-7; TRBD1 agrees at 9 bases. The CDR3 is 11 residues long. V gave up 6 bases and J gave up 6 bases; unmatched junction bases: 3. Germline-derived CDR1 and CDR2 are SQVTM and ANQGSEA. In DNA form, the CDR3 reads TGCAGCGTGGGACAGGGTTTCGAGCAGTACTTC. This translates into CSVGQGFEQYF.

This clonotype came up many times. The V and J genes are TRBV5-1 and TRBJ2-7; no firm D call. Germline lookup yields CDR1 SGHRS and CDR2 YFSETQ. Trimming removed 4 bases at V and 6 bases at J, with 17 bases between. The length of the CDR3 is 14 residues. The CDR3 here is CASSDGKAWGEQYF. The CDR3 DNA is TGCGCCAGCAGCGATGGAAAAGCTTGGGGCGAGCAGTACTTC.

This clonotype was recorded many times. J is TRBJ1-2 and V is TRBV24-1, with 7 nucleotides matching TRBD1. CDR1 is KGHDR and CDR2 is SFDVKD in the germline V gene. The CDR3 consists of 16 residues. Trimming cost V 2 bases and J 4 bases; bases outside gene matches: 9. This CDR3 is CATSDSGTELRYGYTF. The DNA of the CDR3 is TGTGCCACCAGTGATTCCGGGACAGAACTACGCTATGGCTACACCTTC.

At least ten counts were recorded for this clonotype. This rearrangement joins TRBV10-3 to TRBJ1-1, with 8 nucleotides matching TRBD1. Germline V CDR1 and CDR2: ENHRY, SYGVKD. The junction had 6 bases not matched to a gene; V was cut back by 6 bases and J by 6 bases. This CDR3 region has 13 residues. CDR3 residues: CAIRDRGFSEAFF. The CDR3 DNA reads TGTGCCATCAGAGACAGGGGTTTCTCTGAAGCTTTCTTT.